One sample yielded the 10 T cell receptor beta chains listed below, sequenced in a study of beta chain features in type 1 diabetes. Which antigens these TCRs recognize remains unknown. The investigators reverse transcribed all of the isolated RNA, so they sequenced expressed TCRB transcripts. Measured with immunoSEQ multiplex PCR; TCRdb has only the in-frame clones, and not every one. Here the sample spans more than 250,000 clones, around 22% being singletons. Points from the study as a whole: When Type 1 diabetes patients were examined, their TCRB CDR3s proved moderately but significantly shorter in all four CD4+ subsets.

The sequencing sample was made of naive CD4+ T cells from blood. Source of these receptors: a woman in her thirties with type 1 diabetes.

This clone was counted only a few times. The V call is TRBV7-9, the J call TRBJ2-5; D might be TRBD1 (6 bases). The CDR3 runs 14 residues. Germline-derived CDR1 and CDR2 are SEHNR and FQNEAQ (reference sequence). V lost 5 bases to trimming and J lost 2 bases, with 12 bases between them. CDR3 residues: CASSPSQGQETQYF. Written as DNA, the CDR3 is TGTGCCAGCAGCCCGTCACAGGGACAAGAGACCCAGTACTTC. Looking up the rest from reference TRBV7-9 and TRBJ2-5 gives the full variable domain: DTGVSQNPRHKITKRGQNVTFRCDPISEHNRLYWYRQTLGQGPEFLTYFQNEAQLEKSRLLSDRFSAERPKGSFSTLEIQRTEQGDSAMYLCASSPSQGQETQYFGPGTRLLVL.

CDR3 sequence reads: CASSHLIAGEYGETQYF. The CDR3 DNA reads TGTGCCAGCAGCCATCTCATAGCGGGAGAATATGGGGAGACCCAGTACTTC. The chain employs TRBV4-2 and TRBJ2-5, with 9 nucleotides matching TRBD2. After removal of 3 bases from V and 5 bases from J, the junction contained 13 bases not matched to a gene. The germline gives CDR1 LGHNA, CDR2 YNFKEQ. CDR3 length: 17 residues.

V is TRBV7-9 and J is TRBJ2-5; 8 bases align to TRBD1. The CDR3 is 13 amino acids. Trimming took 4 bases from V and 5 from J; bases not matched to a gene: 3. The germline V gene encodes CDR1 SEHNR and CDR2 FQNEAQ (reference sequence). The CDR3 region has the DNA TGTGCCAGCAGCTCAGGGGGCTGGGAGACCCAGTACTTC. It translates to CASSSGGWETQYF.

This chain connects TRBV27 to TRBJ2-5; tentatively, D is TRBD1 (6 bases). The V end was cut by 3 bases, the J end by 7 bases, with 12 bases between. There are 13 residues in the CDR3. The germline V gene encodes CDR1 MNHEY and CDR2 SMNVEV (reference sequence). For the CDR3, the DNA is TGTGCCAGCAGTTTCGGTCTAGGGGGGACCCAGTACTTC. This translates into CASSFGLGGTQYF.

This chain joins TRBV28 and TRBJ2-7; TRBD2 matches at 7 bases. The CDR3 covers 15 residues. The germline CDR1 and CDR2 sequences are MDHEN and SYDVKM. V lost 5 bases and J lost 2; bases outside the gene matches: 9. Written as DNA, the CDR3 is TGTGCCAGCAGTAGTCCCTGGGACTACACCTACGAGCAGTACTTC. Translated: CASSSPWDYTYEQYF. The variable domain in full, with the rest retrieved from reference TRBV28 and TRBJ2-7, is DVKVTQSSRYLVKRTGEKVFLECVQDMDHENMFWYRQDPGLGLRLIYFSYDVKMKEKGDIPEGYSVSREKKERFSLILESASTNQTSMYLCASSSPWDYTYEQYFGPGTRLTVT.

The CDR3, as DNA: TGTGCCAGCAGCTTGTTAGCATACAATGAGCAGTTCTTC. This codes for CASSLLAYNEQFF. The V call is TRBV5-4, the J call TRBJ2-1; no definite D call. The CDR3 sequence is 13 residues long. V was clipped by 1 base and J by 4 bases, with 6 bases between them. From germline, CDR1 is SGHNT and CDR2 YYREEE (reference sequence).

This clone was seen a handful of times. The genes are TRBV7-9 and TRBJ1-2, with D uncertain. CDR1 is SEHNR, CDR2 FQNEAQ, per germline (reference sequence). The CDR3 has 16 amino acids. The germline V and J ends were trimmed by 1 base and 7 bases, with 19 bases remaining between them. The CDR3 loop reads CASSLVAVRPSRGYTF. The CDR3, as DNA: TGTGCCAGCAGCTTAGTGGCGGTAAGACCGTCCCGTGGCTACACCTTC.

This clone was detected once. The chain combines TRBV6-1 with TRBJ2-5; TRBD2 might be the D (6 bases). The CDR3 loop spans 17 amino acids. V lost 2 bases and J lost 2, with 18 bases in between. CDR1 MNHNS and CDR2 SASEGT come from the germline V gene. CDR3 sequence reads: CASSEYVGSGYQETQYF. CDR3 DNA: TGTGCCAGCAGTGAATACGTAGGTAGCGGATATCAAGAGACCCAGTACTTC.

This clone occurred a few times. The V gene is TRBV7-9, the J gene TRBJ2-5; D perhaps matches TRBD1 (6 bases). The V gene lost 3 bases and the J gene lost 5 bases, with 13 bases spanning the gap. CDR1 and CDR2 (germline): SEHNR, FQNEAQ (reference sequence). The CDR3 spans 14 residues. The CDR3 sequence is CASSFPGVRETQYF. CDR3 coding DNA: TGTGCCAGCAGCTTCCCAGGGGTGCGGGAGACCCAGTACTTC.

The gene calls are TRBV1 and TRBJ2-3; the listed D gene, TRBD2, was not tested against the DNA. TRBV1 is a pseudogene locus. The CDR3 runs to 17 residues. CDR3 bases: TGCACCAGCAGCCAAGAGGGAGGGAGCGGGAGAGAAGATACGCAGTATTTT. This gives the protein CTSSQEGGSGREDTQYF.